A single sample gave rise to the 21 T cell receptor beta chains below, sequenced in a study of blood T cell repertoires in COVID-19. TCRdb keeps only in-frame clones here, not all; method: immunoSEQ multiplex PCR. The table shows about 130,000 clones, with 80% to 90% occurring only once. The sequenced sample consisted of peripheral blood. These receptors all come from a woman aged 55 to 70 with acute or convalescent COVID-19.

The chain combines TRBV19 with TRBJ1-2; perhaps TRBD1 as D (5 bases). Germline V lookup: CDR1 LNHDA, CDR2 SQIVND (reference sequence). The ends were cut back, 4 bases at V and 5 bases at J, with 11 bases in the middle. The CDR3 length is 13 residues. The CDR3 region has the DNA TGTGCCAGTAGTACCGGCAGGGTTTATGGCTACACCTTC. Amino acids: CASSTGRVYGYTF.

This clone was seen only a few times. CDR3 in amino acids: CATSPEERGGYTF. CDR3 in DNA: TGTGCCACCTCCCCAGAAGAGCGGGGTGGCTACACCTTC. The rearrangement joins TRBV2 to TRBJ1-2, with D unresolved. This CDR3 region has 13 residues. V was trimmed by 10 bases and J by 7 bases, leaving 19 bases between them. Germline V gene data show CDR1 as SNHLY and CDR2 as FYNNEI.

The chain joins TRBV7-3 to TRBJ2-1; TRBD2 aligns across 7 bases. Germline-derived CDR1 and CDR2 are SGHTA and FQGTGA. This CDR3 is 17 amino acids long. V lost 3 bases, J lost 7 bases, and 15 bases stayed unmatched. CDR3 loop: CASSFFTGTMGVNEQFF. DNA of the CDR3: TGTGCCAGCAGCTTCTTCACCGGGACTATGGGGGTAAATGAGCAGTTCTTC.

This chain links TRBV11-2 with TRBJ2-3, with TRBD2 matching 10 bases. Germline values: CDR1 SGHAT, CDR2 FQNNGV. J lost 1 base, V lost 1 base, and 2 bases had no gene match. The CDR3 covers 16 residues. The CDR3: CASSLGLAGGTDTQYF. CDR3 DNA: TGTGCCAGCAGCTTAGGGCTAGCGGGAGGCACAGATACGCAGTATTTT.

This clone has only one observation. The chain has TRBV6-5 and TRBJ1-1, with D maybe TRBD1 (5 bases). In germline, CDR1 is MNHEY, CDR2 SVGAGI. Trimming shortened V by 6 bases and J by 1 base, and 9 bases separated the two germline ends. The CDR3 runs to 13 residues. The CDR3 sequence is CASRGLQNTEAFF. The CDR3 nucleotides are TGTGCCAGCAGGGGACTACAGAACACTGAAGCTTTCTTT.

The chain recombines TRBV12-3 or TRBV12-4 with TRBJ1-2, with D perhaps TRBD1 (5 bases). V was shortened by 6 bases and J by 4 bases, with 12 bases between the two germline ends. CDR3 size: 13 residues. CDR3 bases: TGTGCCAGCAGCGGACAAAGACGCTATGGCTACACCTTC. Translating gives CASSGQRRYGYTF.

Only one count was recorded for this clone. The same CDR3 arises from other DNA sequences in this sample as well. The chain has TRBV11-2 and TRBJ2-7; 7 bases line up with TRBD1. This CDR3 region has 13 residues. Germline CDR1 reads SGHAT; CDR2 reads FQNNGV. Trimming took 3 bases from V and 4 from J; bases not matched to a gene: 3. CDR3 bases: TGTGCCAGCAGCTTGTACAGGGGTTACGAGCAGTACTTC. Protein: CASSLYRGYEQYF. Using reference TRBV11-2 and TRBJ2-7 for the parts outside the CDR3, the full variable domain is EAGVAQSPRYKIIEKRQSVAFWCNPISGHATLYWYQQILGQGPKLLIQFQNNGVVDDSQLPKDRFSAERLKGVDSTLKIQPAKLEDSAVYLCASSLYRGYEQYFGPGTRLTVT.

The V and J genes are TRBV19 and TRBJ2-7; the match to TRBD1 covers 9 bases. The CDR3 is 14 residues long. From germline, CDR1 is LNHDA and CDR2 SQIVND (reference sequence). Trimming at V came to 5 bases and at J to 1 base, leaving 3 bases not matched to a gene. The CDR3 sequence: CASSVGTGSYEQYF. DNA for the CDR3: TGTGCCAGTAGTGTCGGGACAGGGTCCTACGAGCAGTACTTC.

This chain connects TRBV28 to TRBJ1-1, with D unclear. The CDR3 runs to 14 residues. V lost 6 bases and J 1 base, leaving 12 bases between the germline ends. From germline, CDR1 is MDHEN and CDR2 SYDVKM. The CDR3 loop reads CASSLHGGNTEAFF. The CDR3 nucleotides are TGTGCCAGCAGCCTCCACGGAGGGAACACTGAAGCTTTCTTT.

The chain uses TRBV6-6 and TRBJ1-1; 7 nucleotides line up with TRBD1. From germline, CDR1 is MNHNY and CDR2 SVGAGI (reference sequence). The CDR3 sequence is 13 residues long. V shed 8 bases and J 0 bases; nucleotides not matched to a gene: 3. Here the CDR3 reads CASLTGVNTEAFF. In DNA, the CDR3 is TGTGCCAGCCTCACAGGGGTGAACACTGAAGCTTTCTTT.

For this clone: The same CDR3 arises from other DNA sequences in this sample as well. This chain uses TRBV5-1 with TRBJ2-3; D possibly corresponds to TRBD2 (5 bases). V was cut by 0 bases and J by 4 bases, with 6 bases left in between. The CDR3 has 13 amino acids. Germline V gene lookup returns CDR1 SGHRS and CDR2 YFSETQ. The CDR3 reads CASSLAGADTQYF. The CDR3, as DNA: TGCGCCAGCAGCTTGGCCGGGGCAGATACGCAGTATTTT. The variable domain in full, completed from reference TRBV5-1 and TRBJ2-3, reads KAGVTQTPRYLIKTRGQQVTLSCSPISGHRSVSWYQQTPGQGLQFLFEYFSETQRNKGNFPGRFSGRQFSNSRSEMNVSTLELGDSALYLCASSLAGADTQYFGPGTRLTVL.

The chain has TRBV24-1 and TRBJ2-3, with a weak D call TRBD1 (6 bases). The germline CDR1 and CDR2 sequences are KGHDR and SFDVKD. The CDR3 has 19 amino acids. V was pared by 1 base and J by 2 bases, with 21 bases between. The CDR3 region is CATSDFGTKRGITTDTQYF. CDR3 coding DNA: TGTGCCACCAGTGATTTCGGGACAAAAAGGGGGATAACCACAGATACGCAGTATTTT.

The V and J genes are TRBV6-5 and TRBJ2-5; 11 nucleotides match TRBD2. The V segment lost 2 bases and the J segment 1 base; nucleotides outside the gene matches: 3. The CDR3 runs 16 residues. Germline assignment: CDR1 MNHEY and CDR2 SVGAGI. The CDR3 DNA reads TGTGCCAGCAGTTACGCCACTAGCGGGGGCCAAGAGACCCAGTACTTC. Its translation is CASSYATSGGQETQYF.

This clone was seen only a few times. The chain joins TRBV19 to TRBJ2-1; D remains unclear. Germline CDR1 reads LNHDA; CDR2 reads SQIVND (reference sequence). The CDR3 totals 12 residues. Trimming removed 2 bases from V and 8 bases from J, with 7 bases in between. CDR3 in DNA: TGTGCCAGTAGTATACCCGGGTATGAGCAGTTCTTC. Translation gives CASSIPGYEQFF.

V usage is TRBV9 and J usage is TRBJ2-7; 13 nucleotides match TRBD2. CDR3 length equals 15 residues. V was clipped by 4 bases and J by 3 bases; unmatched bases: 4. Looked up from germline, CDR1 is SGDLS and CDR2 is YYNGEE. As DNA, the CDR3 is TGTGCCAGCAGCCCCGGACTAGCGGGAGTCTACGAGCAGTACTTC. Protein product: CASSPGLAGVYEQYF.

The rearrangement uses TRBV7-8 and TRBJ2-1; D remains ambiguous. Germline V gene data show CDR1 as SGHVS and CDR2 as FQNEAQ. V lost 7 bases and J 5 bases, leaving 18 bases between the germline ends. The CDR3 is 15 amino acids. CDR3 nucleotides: TGTGCCAGCATCCCTTCCCCGCTAGTAGACAATGAGCAGTTCTTC. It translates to CASIPSPLVDNEQFF. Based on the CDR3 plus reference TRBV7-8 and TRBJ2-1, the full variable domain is GAGVSQSPRYKVAKRGQDVALRCDPISGHVSLFWYQQALGQGPEFLTYFQNEAQLDKSGLPSDRFFAERPEGSVSTLKIQRTQQEDSAVYLCASIPSPLVDNEQFFGPGTRLTVL.

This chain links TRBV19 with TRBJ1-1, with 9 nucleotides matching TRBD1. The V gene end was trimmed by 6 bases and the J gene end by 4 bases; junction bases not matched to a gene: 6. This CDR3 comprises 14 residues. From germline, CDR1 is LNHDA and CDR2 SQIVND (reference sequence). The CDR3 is CASRSGTGSTEAFF. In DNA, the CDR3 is TGTGCCAGTAGATCCGGGACAGGGTCCACTGAAGCTTTCTTT. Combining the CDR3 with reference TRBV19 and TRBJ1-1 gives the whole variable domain DGGITQSPKYLFRKEGQNVTLSCEQNLNHDAMYWYRQDPGQGLRLIYYSQIVNDFQKGDIAEGYSVSREKKESFPLTVTSAQKNPTAFYLCASRSGTGSTEAFFGQGTRLTVV.

The CDR3 protein is CAWSKGVTEAFF. CDR3 nucleotides: TGTGCCTGGAGCAAGGGAGTGACTGAAGCTTTCTTT. This sequence joins TRBV30 and TRBJ1-1; D unclear. Between the trimmed V and J ends, which lost 3 bases and 5 bases, there was a span of 10 bases. The CDR3 covers 12 residues. Germline V CDR1 and CDR2: GTSNPN, SVGIG (reference sequence).

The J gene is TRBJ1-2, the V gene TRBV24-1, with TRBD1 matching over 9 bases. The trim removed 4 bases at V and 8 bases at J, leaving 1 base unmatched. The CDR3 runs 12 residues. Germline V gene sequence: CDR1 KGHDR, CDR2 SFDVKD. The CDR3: CATSEGTGGYTF. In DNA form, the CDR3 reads TGTGCCACCAGTGAGGGGACAGGGGGCTACACCTTC.

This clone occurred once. CDR3 residues: CASSVSGKDYEQYF. CDR3 sequence (DNA): TGTGCCAGCAGCGTTAGCGGGAAGGACTACGAGCAGTACTTC. The gene calls are TRBV9 and TRBJ2-7, with 8 nucleotides matching TRBD2. Germline loops: CDR1 SGDLS, CDR2 YYNGEE. J was trimmed by 3 bases and V by 2 bases; bases with no gene match: 4. The CDR3 runs to 14 residues.

DNA of the CDR3: TGTGCCTGGAGTCAGGCGGGAGGAGTTGGTGAGCAGTTCTTC. Protein: CAWSQAGGVGEQFF. The V call is TRBV30, the J call TRBJ2-1, with TRBD2 matching over 8 bases. The trim removed 2 bases at V and 9 bases at J, leaving 9 bases unmatched. The CDR3 consists of 14 residues. CDR1 is GTSNPN and CDR2 is SVGIG in the germline V gene (reference sequence).